The 17 T cell receptor beta chains below all came from one sample that was sequenced in a study of T cell changes during pregnancy in multiple sclerosis (dated by TCRdb to between 2018 and 2021). The library was made by the immunoSEQ multiplex PCR assay. TCRdb stores this immuneACCESS table with in-frame sequences only. Part of the clones is absent; in the studies checked, under half of the shortfall reflects unresolved V genes, and no reason is known for the rest. The table for this sample lists about 57,000 clones; approximately 90% of them were counted only once. The ten largest clonotypes hold around 0.4% of the sample. Here the sequenced sample was CD4+ T cells from peripheral blood mononuclear cells, taken before pregnancy. The origin of the receptors is a female donor with multiple sclerosis, enrolled in a pregnancy study.

The chain carries TRBV28 and TRBJ1-1; possible D gene TRBD1, 5 bases. Trimming cost V 3 bases and J 2 bases, with 13 bases left between them. The CDR3 sequence is 15 residues long. Germline V lookup: CDR1 MDHEN, CDR2 SYDVKM. Here the CDR3 DNA reads TGTGCCAGCAGTTTGTCCGGGACTTTCAACACTGAAGCTTTCTTT. It is translated as CASSLSGTFNTEAFF.

The DNA of the CDR3 is TGTGCCAGCAGAGGACAGGCCAATGAGCAGTTCTTC. Protein sequence: CASRGQANEQFF. This chain joins TRBV28 and TRBJ2-1; 7 bases are a match to TRBD1. CDR3 length: 12 residues. V lost 6 bases and J lost 6; bases outside the gene matches: 2. CDR1 is MDHEN and CDR2 is SYDVKM in the germline V gene.

The rearrangement joins TRBV19 to TRBJ2-2; tentative D call: TRBD1 (5 bases). V lost 3 bases, J lost 7 bases, and 9 bases lay in between. The CDR3 sequence is 13 residues long. Germline values: CDR1 LNHDA, CDR2 SQIVND (reference sequence). This chain's CDR3 is CASSIEGVGELFF. The CDR3 DNA follows: TGTGCCAGTAGTATTGAAGGGGTCGGGGAGCTGTTTTTT.

The chain combines TRBV4-3 with TRBJ2-2; TRBD1 matches 11 bases. V lost 4 bases to trimming and J lost 7 bases; unmatched junction nucleotides: 8. Germline assignment: CDR1 LGHNA and CDR2 YSLEER. This CDR3 contains 16 residues. CDR3 protein: CASSREPGQGDGELFF. The CDR3 bases are TGCGCCAGCAGCCGAGAACCGGGACAGGGGGACGGGGAGCTGTTTTTT.

The chain links TRBV7-9 to TRBJ2-1; 16 bases are shared with TRBD2. In germline, CDR1 is SEHNR, CDR2 FQNEAQ (reference sequence). The ends lost 5 bases at V and 5 bases at J; junction bases unmatched: 6. The CDR3 spans 17 residues. This chain's CDR3 is CASSPGTSGREDNEQFF. The CDR3 coding sequence is TGTGCCAGCAGCCCTGGGACTAGCGGGAGGGAAGACAATGAGCAGTTCTTC.

The chain links TRBV2 to TRBJ2-7; either TRBD1 or TRBD2 may fit D (6 bases each). This CDR3 is 16 amino acids long. Germline V gene sequence: CDR1 SNHLY, CDR2 FYNNEI. V dropped 11 bases and J dropped 5 bases, with 28 bases sitting between them. The CDR3 spells CAGRGAGNPGVHEQYF. In nucleotides, the CDR3 is TGTGCCGGCCGTGGAGCGGGCAACCCAGGGGTCCACGAGCAGTACTTC. The full variable domain, its missing parts supplied by reference TRBV2 and TRBJ2-7, is EPEVTQTPSHQVTQMGQEVILRCVPISNHLYFYWYRQILGQKVEFLVSFYNNEISEKSEIFDDQFSVERPDGSNFTLKIRSTKLEDSAMYFCAGRGAGNPGVHEQYFGPGTRLTVT.

In regard to this clone: The sample contains more than one DNA sequence encoding this CDR3. The V and J genes are TRBV11-3 and TRBJ2-1; 9 positions match TRBD2. The V gene's germline CDR1 is SGHNT and CDR2 YENEEA. CDR3 size: 15 residues. With V trimmed by 5 bases and J by 5 bases, 7 bases remained unmatched. The CDR3 sequence is CASSLSGRADNEQFF. The CDR3 DNA sequence: TGTGCCAGCAGCCTTAGCGGGAGAGCAGACAATGAGCAGTTCTTC.

The chain links TRBV28 to TRBJ2-3, with a possible D match to TRBD1 (6 bases). CDR1 is MDHEN and CDR2 is SYDVKM in the germline V gene. V lost 6 bases and J 1 base, leaving 14 bases between the germline ends. The CDR3 sequence is 15 residues long. The CDR3 DNA sequence: TGTGCCAGCAGCGAGACAGGTTCGGGCACAGATACGCAGTATTTT. It is translated as CASSETGSGTDTQYF.

The V and J genes are TRBV5-1 and TRBJ2-2; a weak D match, TRBD1 (6 bases). CDR3 length: 14 residues. Germline V CDR1 and CDR2: SGHRS, YFSETQ. Trimming took 4 bases from V and 4 from J, leaving 11 bases between them. The CDR3 protein is CASSPGTTTGELFF. The CDR3 DNA reads as TGCGCCAGCAGCCCCGGGACAACCACCGGGGAGCTGTTTTTT.

The CDR3 nucleotides read TGTGCCAGCAGCCCCGGACGTCGGGGGACCCAGTACTTC. This gives the protein CASSPGRRGTQYF. The V call is TRBV5-6, the J call TRBJ2-5; D is possibly TRBD2 (5 bases). The CDR3 is made up of 13 amino acids. V lost 4 bases, J lost 7 bases, and 14 bases lay in between. The germline gives CDR1 SGHDT, CDR2 YYEEEE.

The rearrangement links TRBV6-6 to TRBJ1-1, with 11 bases fitting TRBD1. J lost 4 bases, V lost 2 bases, and 3 bases had no gene match. The germline CDR1 and CDR2 sequences are MNHNY and SVGAGI (reference sequence). CDR3 size: 15 residues. The CDR3 spells CASSYPGTGGTEAFF. In nucleotides, the CDR3 is TGTGCCAGCAGTTACCCGGGGACAGGGGGCACTGAAGCTTTCTTT.

V is TRBV27 and J is TRBJ2-7; tentatively, D is TRBD2 (6 bases). The V end lost 3 bases, the J end lost 2 bases, and 20 bases lay between the germline ends. Germline V gene data show CDR1 as MNHEY and CDR2 as SMNVEV (reference sequence). The CDR3 covers 17 residues. CDR3 coding DNA: TGTGCCAGCAGTTTTAGCGCGGGATATTCTACCCCCTACGAGCAGTACTTC. This codes for CASSFSAGYSTPYEQYF.

This rearrangement joins TRBV19 to TRBJ2-5; 8 bases are a match to TRBD2. V was clipped by 4 bases and J by 7 bases; unmatched bases: 14. CDR1 is LNHDA, CDR2 SQIVND, per germline (reference sequence). The CDR3 loop spans 16 amino acids. The CDR3 DNA is TGTGCCAGTAGTAGGCTCGACAGCGGGAGATCGGGGACCCAGTACTTC. It yields the protein CASSRLDSGRSGTQYF.

This chain links TRBV14 with TRBJ2-7, with D perhaps TRBD2 (6 bases). Deletions cut 0 bases from V and 3 bases from J, with 12 bases between. The CDR3 is 15 amino acids. CDR1 and CDR2 from the germline V gene are SGHDN and FVKESK. This CDR3 is CASSQDAGLYYEQYF. CDR3 bases: TGTGCCAGCAGCCAAGACGCGGGACTCTACTACGAGCAGTACTTC. The full variable domain, in which reference TRBV14 and TRBJ2-7 provide the parts outside the CDR3, is EAGVTQFPSHSVIEKGQTVTLRCDPISGHDNLYWYRRVMGKEIKFLLHFVKESKQDESGMPNNRFLAERTGGTYSTLKVQPAELEDSGVYFCASSQDAGLYYEQYFGPGTRLTVT.

The chain carries TRBV4-2 and TRBJ2-7; 7 nucleotides align to TRBD1. There are 15 residues in the CDR3. The J segment lost 6 bases and the V segment lost 1 base, leaving 9 bases of the junction unmatched. Germline V gene data show CDR1 as LGHNA and CDR2 as YNFKEQ. CDR3 region: CASSQVQPGGVEQYF. The CDR3 bases are TGTGCCAGCAGCCAAGTGCAACCAGGGGGAGTCGAGCAGTACTTC.

V usage is TRBV11-2 and J usage is TRBJ1-1, with a tentative D call TRBD1 (5 bases). V gave up 1 base and J gave up 5 bases, with 14 bases separating them. The CDR3 sequence is 15 residues long. The V gene's germline CDR1 is SGHAT and CDR2 FQNNGV. CDR3 sequence reads: CASSLGWGVRTEAFF. The CDR3 DNA reads as TGTGCCAGCAGCTTAGGCTGGGGGGTACGGACTGAAGCTTTCTTT.

The chain recombines TRBV10-3 with TRBJ2-1, with 9 nucleotides matching TRBD1. The CDR3 sequence is 13 residues long. The V and J ends lost 4 bases and 8 bases, in that order; junction bases with no gene match: 3. Germline V gene sequence: CDR1 ENHRY, CDR2 SYGVKD. CDR3 region: CAISGQGGYEQFF. DNA for the CDR3: TGTGCCATCAGTGGACAGGGGGGGTATGAGCAGTTCTTC.